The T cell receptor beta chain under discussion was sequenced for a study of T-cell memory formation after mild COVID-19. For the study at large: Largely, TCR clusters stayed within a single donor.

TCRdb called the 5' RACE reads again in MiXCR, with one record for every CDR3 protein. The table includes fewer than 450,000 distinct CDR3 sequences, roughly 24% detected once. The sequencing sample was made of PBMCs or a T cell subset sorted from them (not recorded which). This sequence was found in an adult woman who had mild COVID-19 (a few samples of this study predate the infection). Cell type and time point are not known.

The CDR3 loop is CASSPLAGLLGETQYF. The DNA of the CDR3 is TGTGCCAGCAGTCCCTTAGCGGGGCTGCTGGGGGAGACCCAGTACTTC. J is TRBJ2-5 and V is TRBV12-3 or TRBV12-4; 8 positions agree with TRBD2. With 5 bases clipped from V and 5 bases from J, the junction kept 13 bases outside the gene matches. This CDR3 comprises 16 residues.